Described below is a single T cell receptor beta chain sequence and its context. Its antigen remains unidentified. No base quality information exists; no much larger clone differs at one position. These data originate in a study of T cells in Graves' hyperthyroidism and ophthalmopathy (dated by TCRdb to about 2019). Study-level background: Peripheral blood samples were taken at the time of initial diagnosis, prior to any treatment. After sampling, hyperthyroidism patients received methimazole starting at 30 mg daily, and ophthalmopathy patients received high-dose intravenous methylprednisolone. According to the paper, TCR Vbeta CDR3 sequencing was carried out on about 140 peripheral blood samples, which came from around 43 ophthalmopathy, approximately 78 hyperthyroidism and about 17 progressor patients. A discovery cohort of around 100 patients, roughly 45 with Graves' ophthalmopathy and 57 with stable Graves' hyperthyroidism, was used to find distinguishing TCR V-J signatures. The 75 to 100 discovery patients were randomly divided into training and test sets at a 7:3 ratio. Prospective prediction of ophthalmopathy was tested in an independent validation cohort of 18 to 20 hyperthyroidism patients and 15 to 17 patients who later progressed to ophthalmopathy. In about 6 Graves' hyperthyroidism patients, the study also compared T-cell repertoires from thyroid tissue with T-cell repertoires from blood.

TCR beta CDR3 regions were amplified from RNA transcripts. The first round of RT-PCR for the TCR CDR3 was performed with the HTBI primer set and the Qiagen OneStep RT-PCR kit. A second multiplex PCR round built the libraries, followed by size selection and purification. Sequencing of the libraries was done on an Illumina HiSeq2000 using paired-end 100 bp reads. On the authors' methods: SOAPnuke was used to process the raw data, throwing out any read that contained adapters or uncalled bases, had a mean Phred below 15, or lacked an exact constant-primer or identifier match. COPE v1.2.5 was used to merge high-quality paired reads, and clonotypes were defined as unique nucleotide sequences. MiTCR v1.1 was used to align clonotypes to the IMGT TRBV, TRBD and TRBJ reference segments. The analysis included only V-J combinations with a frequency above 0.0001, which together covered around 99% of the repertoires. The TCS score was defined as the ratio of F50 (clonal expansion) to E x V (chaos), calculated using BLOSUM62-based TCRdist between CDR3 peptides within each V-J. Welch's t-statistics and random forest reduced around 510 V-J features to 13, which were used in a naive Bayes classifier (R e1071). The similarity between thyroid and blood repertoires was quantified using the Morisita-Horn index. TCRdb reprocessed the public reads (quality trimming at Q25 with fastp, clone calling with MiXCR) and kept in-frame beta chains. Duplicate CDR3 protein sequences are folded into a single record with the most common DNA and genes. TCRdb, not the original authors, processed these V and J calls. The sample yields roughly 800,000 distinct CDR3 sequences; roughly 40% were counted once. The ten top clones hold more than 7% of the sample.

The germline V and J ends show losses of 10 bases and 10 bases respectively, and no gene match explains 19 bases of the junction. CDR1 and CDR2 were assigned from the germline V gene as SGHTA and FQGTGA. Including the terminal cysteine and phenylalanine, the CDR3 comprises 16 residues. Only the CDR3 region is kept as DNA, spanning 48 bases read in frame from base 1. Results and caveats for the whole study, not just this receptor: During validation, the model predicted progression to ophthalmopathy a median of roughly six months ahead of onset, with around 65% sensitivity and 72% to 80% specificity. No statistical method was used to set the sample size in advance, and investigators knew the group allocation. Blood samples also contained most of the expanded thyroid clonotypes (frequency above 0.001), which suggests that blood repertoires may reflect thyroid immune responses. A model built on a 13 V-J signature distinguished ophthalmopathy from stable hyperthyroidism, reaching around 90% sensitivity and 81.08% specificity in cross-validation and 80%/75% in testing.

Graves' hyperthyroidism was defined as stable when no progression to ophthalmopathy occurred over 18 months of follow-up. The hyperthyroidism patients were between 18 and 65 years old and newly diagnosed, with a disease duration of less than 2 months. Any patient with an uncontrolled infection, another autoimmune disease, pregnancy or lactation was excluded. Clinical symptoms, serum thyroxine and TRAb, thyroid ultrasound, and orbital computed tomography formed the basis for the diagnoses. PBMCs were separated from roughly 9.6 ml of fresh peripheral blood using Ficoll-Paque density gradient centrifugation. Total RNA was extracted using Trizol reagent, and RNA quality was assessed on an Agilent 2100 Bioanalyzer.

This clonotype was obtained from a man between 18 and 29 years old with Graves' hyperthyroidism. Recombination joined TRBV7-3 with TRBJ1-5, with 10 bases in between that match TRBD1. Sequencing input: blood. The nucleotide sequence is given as TGTGCCACCACCACCCGAAAAGCAGGGACAGGGGATCCCCAGCATTTT. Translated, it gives CATTTRKAGTGDPQHF.